This T cell receptor (beta chain) emerged from a study of blood T cell repertoires in COVID-19. Study-wide context: Whether acute or convalescent, the COVID-19 samples came from the United States, Italy and Spain.

Authors' methods: From reference gene primer amplification, estimates of nucleated cell counts were derived. Clones were sequenced by immunoSEQ multiplex PCR, and TCRdb holds only the in-frame ones, with some missing. That table supplies the V and J calls and clone size; D and trimming were determined from the DNA. The data show about 340,000 clones, over 70% seen once. The clonotype comes from a man between 25 and 39 years old with active or convalescent COVID-19. The material sequenced was peripheral blood.

The CDR3 protein is CASSQGQGVNEQFF. CDR3 in DNA: TGCGCCAGCAGCCAAGGACAGGGGGTCAATGAGCAGTTCTTC. The genes are TRBV4-1 and TRBJ2-1, with 9 bases identical to TRBD1. V shed 1 base, J shed 6 bases, and the junction held 1 base outside the gene matches. CDR3 length: 14 residues. Germline V CDR1 and CDR2: MGHRA, YSYEKL.